Shown below are 27 T cell receptor beta chains from a single sample sequenced in a study of T cell changes during pregnancy in multiple sclerosis. Sequenced by immunoSEQ multiplex PCR; TCRdb stores in-frame clones only, minus some. Among 39,000 or so clones listed, 90% were seen once. Sequenced material: CD8+ T cells from peripheral blood mononuclear cells, taken in the first trimester of pregnancy. These receptors all come from a female donor with multiple sclerosis, enrolled in a pregnancy study.

V gene TRBV5-1 combines with J gene TRBJ1-2; 7 nucleotides align to TRBD1. Losses at the gene ends were 4 bases for V and 4 bases for J; bases not matched to a gene: 10. The CDR3 spans 15 residues. Germline V gene sequence: CDR1 SGHRS, CDR2 YFSETQ. The CDR3 loop is CASSRGTGASYGYTF. CDR3 nucleotides: TGCGCCAGCAGCAGGGGAACAGGGGCTTCCTATGGCTACACCTTC.

This clone occurred once. This chain connects TRBV5-1 to TRBJ2-5; 8 nucleotides agree with TRBD2. Germline values: CDR1 SGHRS, CDR2 YFSETQ. The CDR3 loop spans 15 amino acids. The ends lost 2 bases at V and 5 bases at J; junction bases unmatched: 8. The CDR3 here is CASSFSAGALETQYF. Here the CDR3 DNA reads TGCGCCAGCAGCTTCTCAGCGGGAGCCCTGGAGACCCAGTACTTC.

This clone turned up a few times. The chain carries TRBV27 and TRBJ2-7; 7 bases are shared with TRBD1. From germline, CDR1 is MNHEY and CDR2 SMNVEV (reference sequence). V lost 5 bases to trimming and J lost 2 bases; unmatched junction nucleotides: 9. This CDR3 has 15 amino acids. CDR3 loop: CASSATDRRPYEQYF. The CDR3 DNA reads as TGTGCCAGCAGTGCTACGGACAGGCGTCCCTACGAGCAGTACTTC.

This chain connects TRBV25-1 to TRBJ1-1; D is perhaps TRBD1 (6 bases). The V and J ends lost 4 bases and 5 bases respectively, with 20 bases between them. Germline CDR1 reads MGHDK; CDR2 reads SYGVNS. The CDR3 totals 16 residues. The DNA of the CDR3 is TGTGCCAGCAGTGGGGGGCAGGGTGTAGAGGGGACTGAAGCTTTCTTT. Translating gives CASSGGQGVEGTEAFF.

This rearrangement joins TRBV5-1 to TRBJ2-2; 14 positions match TRBD2. In germline, CDR1 is SGHRS, CDR2 YFSETQ. With V trimmed by 4 bases and J by 7 bases, 6 bases remained unmatched. The CDR3 covers 16 residues. The CDR3 is CASSPGLAGDDGELFF. Written as DNA, the CDR3 is TGCGCCAGCAGCCCGGGACTAGCGGGAGACGACGGGGAGCTGTTTTTT.

CDR3 sequence: CASSPAGRTEAFF. The CDR3 nucleotides are TGTGCCAGCAGCCCTGCGGGGAGGACTGAAGCTTTCTTT. The V gene is TRBV7-9, the J gene TRBJ1-1; unclear D gene. V shed 5 bases and J shed 5 bases, with 12 bases lying between them. CDR3 length: 13 amino acids. CDR1 is SEHNR and CDR2 is FQNEAQ in the germline V gene (reference sequence). Supplemented by reference TRBV7-9 and TRBJ1-1, the full variable domain reads DTGVSQNPRHKITKRGQNVTFRCDPISEHNRLYWYRQTLGQGPEFLTYFQNEAQLEKSRLLSDRFSAERPKGSFSTLEIQRTEQGDSAMYLCASSPAGRTEAFFGQGTRLTVV.

CDR3 nucleotide sequence: TGTGCCAGGTCGCCAGGCAATCAGCCCCAGCATTTT. Translated: CARSPGNQPQHF. The chain joins TRBV27 to TRBJ1-5; D is ambiguous. The germline gives CDR1 MNHEY, CDR2 SMNVEV (reference sequence). Trimming pared 9 bases from V and 2 bases from J, leaving 8 bases between. CDR3 length equals 12 residues.

The chain couples TRBV2 to TRBJ2-7, with D tentatively TRBD2 (5 bases). V lost 6 bases, J lost 2 bases, and 17 bases lay in between. Germline V CDR1 and CDR2: SNHLY, FYNNEI. This CDR3 comprises 15 residues. The CDR3 DNA sequence: TGTGCCAGCAGGGAAATGGCGGACTCGACCTACGAGCAGTACTTC. Its translation is CASREMADSTYEQYF.

The V and J genes are TRBV15 and TRBJ2-1; the D gene is possibly TRBD2 (6 bases). This CDR3 comprises 16 residues. Germline CDR1 LNHNV, CDR2 YYDKDF (reference sequence). The V end lost 8 bases, the J end lost 5 bases, and 22 bases lay between the germline ends. Here the CDR3 reads CATGGVRQELNNEQFF. Written as DNA, the CDR3 is TGTGCCACCGGAGGGGTCCGGCAGGAATTAAACAATGAGCAGTTCTTC.

This chain uses TRBV6-5 with TRBJ2-1, with 7 bases matching TRBD2. This CDR3 has 13 amino acids. V lost 2 bases, J lost 6 bases, and 1 base stayed unmatched. From germline, CDR1 is MNHEY and CDR2 SVGAGI. CDR3 region: CASSYGGSNEQFF. DNA of the CDR3: TGTGCCAGCAGTTACGGCGGGAGCAATGAGCAGTTCTTC.

This clone was recorded once. The chain links TRBV6-6 to TRBJ2-7; tentatively, D is TRBD2 (6 bases). V lost 2 bases and J lost 6, with 11 bases in between. Germline V CDR1 and CDR2: MNHNY, SVGAGI (reference sequence). The CDR3 is 13 residues long. CDR3 amino acids: CASSYGRRAEQYF. DNA for the CDR3: TGTGCCAGCAGTTACGGTAGGAGGGCCGAGCAGTACTTC.

The chain joins TRBV7-9 to TRBJ2-4; TRBD1 aligns across 9 bases. V was pared by 5 bases and J by 2 bases, with 7 bases of the junction left unmatched. CDR3 size: 16 residues. The germline CDR1 and CDR2 sequences are SEHNR and FQNEAQ (reference sequence). CDR3 nucleotide sequence: TGTGCCAGCAGCCGAACAGGGGGCGCTTCCAAAAACATTCAGTACTTC. It codes for CASSRTGGASKNIQYF.

CDR3 DNA: TGTGCCAGCAGCCTAGGGGTGGGGCAGCCCCAGCATTTT. This translates into CASSLGVGQPQHF. J is TRBJ1-5 and V is TRBV5-5; possible D gene TRBD1, 5 bases. The CDR3 has 13 residues. Germline values: CDR1 SGHKS, CDR2 YYEKEE (reference sequence). Trimming left V 4 bases short and J 7 bases short, with 12 bases between.

This clone appeared once. The rearrangement uses TRBV5-5 and TRBJ2-1; D perhaps matches TRBD1 (5 bases). The V gene's germline CDR1 is SGHKS and CDR2 YYEKEE (reference sequence). Trimming took off 7 bases at V and 0 bases at J, with 11 bases between the two ends. The CDR3 is 14 residues long. The CDR3 DNA follows: TGTGCCAGCTCAGGGTACCCCTCCTACAATGAGCAGTTCTTC. This gives the protein CASSGYPSYNEQFF.

This chain connects TRBV4-2 to TRBJ1-1; TRBD1 matches at 11 bases. The CDR3 is made up of 16 amino acids. Germline CDR1 and CDR2: LGHNA and YNFKEQ. V was clipped by 1 base and J by 2 bases; unmatched bases: 3. The CDR3 DNA is TGTGCCAGCAGCCAAGGGACAGGGGGCCTTAACACTGAAGCTTTCTTT. Translating it yields CASSQGTGGLNTEAFF.

This chain connects TRBV7-9 to TRBJ2-1; 9 bases agree with TRBD2. Germline V gives CDR1 SEHNR, CDR2 FQNEAQ (reference sequence). Trimming cost V 0 bases and J 4 bases; bases outside gene matches: 13. The CDR3 loop spans 19 amino acids. The CDR3 sequence: CASSLALGGRGPLYNEQFF. DNA of the CDR3: TGTGCCAGCAGCTTAGCGCTGGGCGGGAGGGGCCCCTTATACAATGAGCAGTTCTTC. Together with reference TRBV7-9 and TRBJ2-1, the CDR3 gives the full variable domain: DTGVSQNPRHKITKRGQNVTFRCDPISEHNRLYWYRQTLGQGPEFLTYFQNEAQLEKSRLLSDRFSAERPKGSFSTLEIQRTEQGDSAMYLCASSLALGGRGPLYNEQFFGPGTRLTVL.

V usage is TRBV9 and J usage is TRBJ2-5; 8 nucleotides line up with TRBD2. Germline CDR1 is SGDLS and CDR2 is YYNGEE. Trimming at V came to 2 bases and at J to 5 bases, leaving 8 bases not matched to a gene. CDR3 length equals 15 residues. The CDR3 DNA reads TGTGCCAGCAGCGTCGCGGGGGGCGCGGCGGAGACCCAGTACTTC. It yields the protein CASSVAGGAAETQYF.

This chain joins TRBV25-1 and TRBJ1-1; D might be TRBD1 (5 bases). Germline CDR1 and CDR2: MGHDK and SYGVNS. V was clipped by 1 base and J by 6 bases, with 9 bases between them. The CDR3 loop spans 13 amino acids. The CDR3 sequence: CASSEWGDPEAFF. The CDR3 DNA sequence: TGTGCCAGCAGTGAATGGGGGGACCCTGAAGCTTTCTTT.

This clone was counted once. The chain employs TRBV5-6 and TRBJ1-2; possibly TRBD1 for D (5 bases). Trimming took 4 bases from V and 4 from J, leaving 20 bases between them. The germline V gene encodes CDR1 SGHDT and CDR2 YYEEEE. This CDR3 has 16 residues. CDR3 in amino acids: CASSTTGGGWSYGYTF. CDR3 nucleotide sequence: TGTGCCAGCAGCACCACCGGGGGGGGTTGGAGCTATGGCTACACCTTC.

The rearrangement joins TRBV6-1 to TRBJ1-5; D might be TRBD1 (6 bases). The V end was cut by 2 bases, the J end by 9 bases, with 17 bases between. CDR3 length equals 15 residues. The V gene's germline CDR1 is MNHNS and CDR2 SASEGT. The CDR3 DNA reads TGTGCCAGCAGTGAATGGGGGGGCCACCTGTGGCCCCAGCATTTT. Encoded protein: CASSEWGGHLWPQHF.

This clone was detected once. The gene calls are TRBV18 and TRBJ2-7; D might be TRBD1 (5 bases). Germline values: CDR1 KGHSH, CDR2 LQKENI. The CDR3 is made up of 16 amino acids. V was shortened by 5 bases and J by 6 bases, with 23 bases between the two germline ends. CDR3 loop: CASSNPQGNRNGEQYF. DNA for the CDR3: TGTGCCAGCTCAAACCCCCAGGGAAATCGTAACGGCGAGCAGTACTTC.

The chain employs TRBV6-1 and TRBJ2-4; TRBD2 agrees at 9 bases. Germline V gene lookup returns CDR1 MNHNS and CDR2 SASEGT. The CDR3 runs to 16 residues. The junction had 6 bases not matched to a gene; V was cut back by 3 bases and J by 3 bases. CDR3 sequence: CASSDGLAGIKNIQYF. The CDR3, as DNA: TGTGCCAGCAGTGACGGGCTAGCGGGGATCAAAAACATTCAGTACTTC.

This chain joins TRBV7-9 and TRBJ2-7; D call uncertain. The CDR3 totals 12 residues. V was cut by 5 bases and J by 4 bases, with 9 bases left in between. The V gene's germline CDR1 is SEHNR and CDR2 FQNEAQ (reference sequence). The DNA of the CDR3 is TGTGCCAGCAGCCTCACAGTTTACGAGCAGTACTTC. Its translation is CASSLTVYEQYF.

V usage is TRBV27 and J usage is TRBJ1-2; D is possibly TRBD1 (5 bases). The CDR3 is 12 amino acids. The germline gives CDR1 MNHEY, CDR2 SMNVEV (reference sequence). V was pared by 4 bases and J by 4 bases, with 7 bases between. The CDR3, as DNA: TGTGCCAGCAGTTCAGGGCTCTATGGCTACACCTTC. This translates into CASSSGLYGYTF.

This clone was seen a few times. The chain uses TRBV5-1 and TRBJ2-7, with TRBD1 identical over 12 bases. The germline V gene encodes CDR1 SGHRS and CDR2 YFSETQ. J lost 5 bases, V lost 4 bases, and 4 bases had no gene match. The CDR3 sequence is 14 residues long. This CDR3 reads CASSQGQGANEQYF. CDR3 bases: TGCGCCAGCAGCCAGGGACAGGGGGCCAACGAGCAGTACTTC.

The chain has TRBV18 and TRBJ2-1; 7 nucleotides align to TRBD2. From germline, CDR1 is KGHSH and CDR2 LQKENI. V shed 3 bases, J shed 5 bases, and the junction held 13 bases outside the gene matches. This CDR3 is built from 17 residues. CDR3 amino acids: CASSPAAGASGNNEQFF. CDR3 in DNA: TGTGCCAGCTCACCCGCCGCCGGGGCTAGCGGAAACAATGAGCAGTTCTTC.

The rearrangement uses TRBV6-4 and TRBJ2-7, with TRBD2 matching 7 bases. CDR3 size: 16 residues. The ends lost 11 bases at V and 0 bases at J; junction bases unmatched: 16. CDR1 is MRHNA and CDR2 is SNTAGT in the germline V gene. The DNA for the CDR3 is TGTGCCTCGAAAGGAGGGGAGGGGAGGAGCTCCTACGAGCAGTACTTC. Translation: CASKGGEGRSSYEQYF.